This T cell receptor beta chain was identified during a study of blood T cell repertoires in COVID-19 (dated by TCRdb to about 2020). About the investigation overall: Samples from collaborators originated in the United States, Italy and Spain and spanned both the acute and convalescent phases of COVID-19. The material from the prospective study consisted of cDNA or gDNA derived from T cells, B-cell-depleted T cells, or PBMCs. Subjects who had been exposed to COVID-19, were actively infected with it, or had recovered from it provided the deeply sampled blood TCRbeta repertoires that made up the dataset. The repertoires were made available in a free public database intended to serve as a resource for research on the immune response to SARS-CoV-2. Samples came from the ongoing ImmuneRACE study (first 160 participants) plus 1,254 subjects from 6 global collaborators. Sample metadata almost always included a de-identified subject ID, COVID-19 status, age in years and sex. HLA class I and class II types, where available, came from metadata supplied by the sample provider rather than from assay-based typing.

Relative to germline, V is 2 bases shorter and J is 3 bases shorter, with 7 bases between their ends. CDR1 and CDR2 are read off the germline V gene as SNHLY and FYNNEI. The CDR3 numbers 13 residues from cysteine through phenylalanine. The CDR3 DNA has 39 bases and is translated from base 1. TCRbeta CDR3 regions were amplified from genomic DNA using the immunoSEQ Assay, a bias-controlled multiplex PCR. The authors' analysis ran thus. The number of nucleated cells in each sample was estimated by amplification of reference gene primers within the assay. Sequence reads were collapsed and filtered to measure the absolute abundance of every unique TCRbeta CDR3 rearrangement. For each sample, productive Simpson clonality was calculated as the square root of Simpson's diversity index over productive rearrangements. TCRdb took this table from immuneACCESS and kept in-frame rearrangements with V and J called. Such tables lack part of the clones; where checked against another copy, unresolved V genes explain under half of the gap, and the rest is unexplained. That table supplies the V and J calls and clone size; D and trimming were determined from the DNA. Counted in this sample were fewer than 30,000 clones; 75% to 90% of them appeared once. The ten most abundant clones make up around 15% of the sample.

Whole blood was collected in K2EDTA tubes by collaborating institutions according to the institutions' own protocols. Collaborator samples were shipped for TCRbeta analysis as frozen whole blood, isolated PBMCs, or DNA extracted from either sample type. A word on this clone: Its antigen target is currently unknown. Base qualities were left out, and no much larger clone turns up one base away.

What the study reported, not specific to this receptor: The amount of clinical and demographic metadata varied by source and participant and was provided uncurated.

The rearrangement joined TRBV2 to TRBJ1-2; too little of a D gene remains to name it. This clonotype originated in a man between 70 and 80 years old with active COVID-19. The sequencing input was peripheral blood. The CDR3 loop reads CASSENRYYGYTF. Here is the DNA: TGTGCCAGCAGTGAAAACAGATACTATGGCTACACCTTC.